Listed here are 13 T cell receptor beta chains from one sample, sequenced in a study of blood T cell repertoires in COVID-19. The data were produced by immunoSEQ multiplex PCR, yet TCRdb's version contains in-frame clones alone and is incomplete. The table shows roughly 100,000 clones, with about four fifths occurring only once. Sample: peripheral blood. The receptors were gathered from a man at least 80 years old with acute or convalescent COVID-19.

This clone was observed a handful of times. CDR3 sequence (DNA): TGCAGCGCAGCTTCGACAGTGAACACTGAAGCTTTCTTT. Its protein product is CSAASTVNTEAFF. The chain has TRBV29-1 and TRBJ1-1; the D gene is possibly TRBD1 (5 bases). CDR1 and CDR2 (germline): SQVTM, ANQGSEA. The CDR3 loop spans 13 amino acids. V was trimmed by 7 bases and J by 0 bases, leaving 12 bases between them.

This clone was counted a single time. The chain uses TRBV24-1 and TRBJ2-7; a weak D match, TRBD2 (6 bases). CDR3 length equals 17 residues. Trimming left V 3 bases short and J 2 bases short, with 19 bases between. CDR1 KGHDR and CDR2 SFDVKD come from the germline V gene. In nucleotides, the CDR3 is TGTGCCACCAGTGATCCCGGAAGGCGGGATCCCGCCTACGAGCAGTACTTC. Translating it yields CATSDPGRRDPAYEQYF.

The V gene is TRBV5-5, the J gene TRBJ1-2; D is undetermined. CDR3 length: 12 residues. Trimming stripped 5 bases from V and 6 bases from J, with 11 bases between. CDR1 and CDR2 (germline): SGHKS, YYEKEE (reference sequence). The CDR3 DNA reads TGTGCCAGCAGTATCGGTGGTCATGGCTACACCTTC. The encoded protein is CASSIGGHGYTF.

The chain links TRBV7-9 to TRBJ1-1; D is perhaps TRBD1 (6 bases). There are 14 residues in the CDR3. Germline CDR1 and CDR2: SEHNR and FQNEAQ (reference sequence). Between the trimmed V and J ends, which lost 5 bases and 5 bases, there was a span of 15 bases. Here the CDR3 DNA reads TGTGCCAGCAGCGCGCACACAGGGACGACTGAAGCTTTCTTT. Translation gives CASSAHTGTTEAFF.

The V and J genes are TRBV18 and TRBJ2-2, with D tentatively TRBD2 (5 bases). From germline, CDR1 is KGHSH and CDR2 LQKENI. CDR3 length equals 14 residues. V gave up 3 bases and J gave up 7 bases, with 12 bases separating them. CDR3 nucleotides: TGTGCCAGCTCACCGCTAGCCACGCACGGGGAGCTGTTTTTT. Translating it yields CASSPLATHGELFF.

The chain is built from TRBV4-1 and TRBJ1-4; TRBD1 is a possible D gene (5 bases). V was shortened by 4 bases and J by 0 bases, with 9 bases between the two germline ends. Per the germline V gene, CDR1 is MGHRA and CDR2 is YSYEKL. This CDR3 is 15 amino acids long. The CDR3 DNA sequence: TGCGCCAGCAGCCCGTACAGGACAACTAATGAAAAACTGTTTTTT. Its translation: CASSPYRTTNEKLFF.

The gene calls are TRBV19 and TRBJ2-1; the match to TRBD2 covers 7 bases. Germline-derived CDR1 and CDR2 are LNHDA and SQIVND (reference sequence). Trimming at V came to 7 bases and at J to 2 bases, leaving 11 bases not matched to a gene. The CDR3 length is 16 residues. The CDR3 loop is CASTPSLAVPYNEQFF. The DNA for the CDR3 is TGTGCCAGTACCCCCTCCCTAGCGGTGCCCTACAATGAGCAGTTCTTC.

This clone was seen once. CDR3 DNA: TGTGCCAGCAGTTTTGGCAGAGCGGGAGGCTACACCTTC. As protein: CASSFGRAGGYTF. This rearrangement joins TRBV12-3 or TRBV12-4 to TRBJ1-2; D remains ambiguous. There are 13 residues in the CDR3. V was pared by 3 bases and J by 8 bases, with 13 bases between.

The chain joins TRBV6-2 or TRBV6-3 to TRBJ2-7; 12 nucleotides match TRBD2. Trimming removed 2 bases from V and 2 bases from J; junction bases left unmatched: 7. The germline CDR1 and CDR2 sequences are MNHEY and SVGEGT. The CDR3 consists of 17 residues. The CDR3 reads CASSYLVASGRAYEQYF. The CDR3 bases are TGTGCCAGCAGTTACCTAGTCGCTAGCGGGAGGGCCTACGAGCAGTACTTC.

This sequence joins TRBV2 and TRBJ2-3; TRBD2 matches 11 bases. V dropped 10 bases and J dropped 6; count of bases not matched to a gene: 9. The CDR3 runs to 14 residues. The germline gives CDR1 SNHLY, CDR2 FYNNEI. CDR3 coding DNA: TGTGCCATCTTGACTAGCGGGGTCCGGGATACGCAGTATTTT. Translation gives CAILTSGVRDTQYF.

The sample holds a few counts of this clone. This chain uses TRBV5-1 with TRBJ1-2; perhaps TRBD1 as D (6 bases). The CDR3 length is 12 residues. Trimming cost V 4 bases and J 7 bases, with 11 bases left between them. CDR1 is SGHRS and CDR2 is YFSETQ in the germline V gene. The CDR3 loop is CASSRDIPGYTF. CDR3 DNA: TGCGCCAGCAGCCGGGACATCCCTGGCTACACCTTC.

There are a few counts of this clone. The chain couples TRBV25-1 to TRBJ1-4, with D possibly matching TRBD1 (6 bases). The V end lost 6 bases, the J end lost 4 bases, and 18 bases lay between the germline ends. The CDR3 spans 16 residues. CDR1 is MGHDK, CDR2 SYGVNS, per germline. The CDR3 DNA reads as TGTGCCAGCAGAGCCACCCACCACAGGGATAATGAAAAACTGTTTTTT. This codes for CASRATHHRDNEKLFF.

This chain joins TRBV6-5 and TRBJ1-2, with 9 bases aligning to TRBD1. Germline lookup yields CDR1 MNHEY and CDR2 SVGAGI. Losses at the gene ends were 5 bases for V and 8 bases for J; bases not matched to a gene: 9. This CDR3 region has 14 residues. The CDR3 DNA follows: TGTGCCAGCAGTCAGGGACAGGGAAGAGAAGGCTACACCTTC. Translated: CASSQGQGREGYTF.